The 20 T cell receptor beta chains below all came from one sample that was sequenced in a study of naive and memory T cell subsets. Findings and limits, study-wide: Especially in CD8 cells, naive repertoires contained a few larger clonotypes, possibly CD45RA-re-expressing memory cells.

The antigens for these receptors are not known. Two oligonucleotides, mixed equimolar, formed the beta constant-region primer covering TRBC1 and TRBC2. Four rounds of PCR amplified the ligated cDNA using nested alpha and beta constant-region primers plus SP2. TCRdb independently ran MiXCR on the UMI-ligation and nested PCR reads; one entry per CDR3 protein. The sample has approximately 140,000 distinct CDR3 sequences; roughly 23% are singletons. Sequenced input: naive CD4+ T cells from blood. These receptors all stem from a human donor in good health.

This clonotype came up a few times. The J gene is TRBJ1-1, the V gene TRBV15; D is possibly TRBD1 (5 bases). CDR1 LNHNV and CDR2 YYDKDF come from the germline V gene (reference sequence). Trimming shortened V by 0 bases and J by 3 bases, and 20 bases separated the two germline ends. The CDR3 sequence is 18 residues long. CDR3 coding DNA: TGTGCCACCAGCAGAGATCCAGGCAGTGCGACAGTCTACACTGAAGCTTTCTTT. Translating it yields CATSRDPGSATVYTEAFF.

V is TRBV4-1 and J is TRBJ2-1, with D tentatively TRBD1 (6 bases). The V end lost 1 base, the J end lost 6 bases, and 19 bases lay between the germline ends. The CDR3 is 17 residues long. The germline CDR1 and CDR2 sequences are MGHRA and YSYEKL. CDR3 nucleotides: TGCGCCAGCAGCCAAGGTGGGGGCAGGGGCCGCTCCAATGAGCAGTTCTTC. This encodes CASSQGGGRGRSNEQFF.

This clonotype was observed a handful of times. The V call is TRBV5-1, the J call TRBJ2-1; 10 bases match TRBD2. The CDR3 extends over 16 amino acids. Germline CDR1 SGHRS, CDR2 YFSETQ. V was pared by 3 bases and J by 8 bases, with 11 bases of the junction left unmatched. The CDR3 DNA reads TGCGCCAGCAGCTCATCTCCGCCTAGCGGGAGCTATGAGCAGTTCTTC. This gives the protein CASSSSPPSGSYEQFF. The variable domain in full, completed from reference TRBV5-1 and TRBJ2-1, reads KAGVTQTPRYLIKTRGQQVTLSCSPISGHRSVSWYQQTPGQGLQFLFEYFSETQRNKGNFPGRFSGRQFSNSRSEMNVSTLELGDSALYLCASSSSPPSGSYEQFFGPGTRLTVL.

V and J are TRBV14 and TRBJ2-6; D gene ambiguous. Germline values: CDR1 SGHDN, CDR2 FVKESK. The CDR3 totals 11 residues. Trimming stripped 8 bases from V and 4 bases from J, with 3 bases between. The CDR3 sequence is CASSGANVLTF. The CDR3 DNA reads as TGTGCCAGCTCCGGGGCCAACGTCCTGACTTTC.

This clonotype was observed a handful of times. The rearrangement links TRBV7-9 to TRBJ2-3, with unresolved D. The CDR3 extends over 16 amino acids. Trimming shortened V by 4 bases and J by 0 bases, and 14 bases separated the two germline ends. Germline assignment: CDR1 SEHNR and CDR2 FQNEAQ (reference sequence). The DNA of the CDR3 is TGTGCCAGCAGCTCGTTAGCTGTTGGGAGCACAGATACGCAGTATTTT. Amino acid sequence: CASSSLAVGSTDTQYF.

There are many counts of this clonotype. The rearrangement joins TRBV28 to TRBJ2-3; D is unresolved. The V end lost 2 bases, the J end lost 0 bases, and 3 bases lay between the germline ends. From germline, CDR1 is MDHEN and CDR2 SYDVKM. The CDR3 loop spans 13 amino acids. CDR3 DNA: TGTGCCAGCAGTTTAACCAGCACAGATACGCAGTATTTT. Protein: CASSLTSTDTQYF.

There are a few counts of this clonotype. The rearrangement links TRBV15 to TRBJ1-1; D gene uncertain. This CDR3 has 12 residues. V was trimmed by 1 base and J by 4 bases, leaving 4 bases between them. Germline V gene sequence: CDR1 LNHNV, CDR2 YYDKDF (reference sequence). This CDR3 reads CATSRVATEAFF. The DNA of the CDR3 is TGTGCCACCAGCAGAGTTGCCACTGAAGCTTTCTTT. The entire variable domain, with the rest obtained from reference TRBV15 and TRBJ1-1, is as follows: DAMVIQNPRYQVTQFGKPVTLSCSQTLNHNVMYWYQQKSSQAPKLLFHYYDKDFNNEADTPDNFQSRRPNTSFCFLDIRSPGLGDTAMYLCATSRVATEAFFGQGTRLTVV.

This clonotype was observed a handful of times. The J gene is TRBJ2-1, the V gene TRBV7-3; 12 nucleotides match TRBD2. This CDR3 has 15 amino acids. Germline V gives CDR1 SGHTA, CDR2 FQGTGA. V gave up 3 bases and J gave up 7 bases; unmatched junction bases: 4. The CDR3 is CASSFGLAGLNEQFF. The CDR3, as DNA: TGTGCCAGCAGCTTCGGACTAGCGGGATTAAATGAGCAGTTCTTC.

This clonotype was seen ten or more times. The rearrangement joins TRBV12-3 or TRBV12-4 to TRBJ1-3; D unclear. The CDR3 has 14 amino acids. V gave up 6 bases and J gave up 0 bases, with 9 bases separating them. The CDR3 reads CASSYHNSGNTIYF. The DNA of the CDR3 is TGTGCCAGCAGCTACCATAACTCTGGAAACACCATATATTTT.

In this sample, this clonotype turned up many times. The rearrangement links TRBV9 to TRBJ2-1; tentatively, D is TRBD2 (5 bases). Germline V gene lookup returns CDR1 SGDLS and CDR2 YYNGEE. Trimming cost V 4 bases and J 10 bases, with 9 bases left between them. The CDR3 runs 11 residues. The CDR3 spells CASSPGWEQFF. The CDR3 DNA reads TGTGCCAGCAGCCCGGGGTGGGAGCAGTTCTTC.

This clonotype was counted between two and nine times. The V and J genes are TRBV7-9 and TRBJ1-5; 9 nucleotides align to TRBD1. V trimming: 4 bases; J trimming: 1 base; junction bases outside the gene matches: 14. This CDR3 spans 19 amino acids. Germline V gene data show CDR1 as SEHNR and CDR2 as FQNEAQ (reference sequence). Here the CDR3 reads CASSSVTGTGSRSNQPQHF. The CDR3 nucleotides read TGTGCCAGCAGCTCGGTGACCGGGACAGGGAGTCGGAGCAATCAGCCCCAGCATTTT.

This clonotype was picked up a small number of times. The CDR3 DNA is TGCGCCAGCAGTCTGACTAGGGCTAAATCCTACGAGCAGTACTTC. It codes for CASSLTRAKSYEQYF. The chain uses TRBV5-1 and TRBJ2-7; TRBD2 is a possible D gene (6 bases). V was cut by 5 bases and J by 1 base, with 16 bases left in between. Germline loops: CDR1 SGHRS, CDR2 YFSETQ. The CDR3 extends over 15 amino acids.

V gene TRBV5-1 combines with J gene TRBJ2-5; 7 bases agree with TRBD1. V was clipped by 0 bases and J by 5 bases; unmatched bases: 4. Per germline, CDR1 SGHRS and CDR2 YFSETQ. The CDR3 length is 14 residues. The DNA for the CDR3 is TGCGCCAGCAGCTTGGAAGGCAGGGGGGAGACCCAGTACTTC. It is translated as CASSLEGRGETQYF.

V usage is TRBV29-1 and J usage is TRBJ1-5, with a weak D call TRBD1 (5 bases). The V end was cut by 7 bases, the J end by 0 bases, with 13 bases between. CDR1 SQVTM and CDR2 ANQGSEA come from the germline V gene. The CDR3 consists of 14 residues. This CDR3 is CSAKTDHSNQPQHF. Here the CDR3 DNA reads TGCAGCGCTAAGACAGACCATAGCAATCAGCCCCAGCATTTT. The whole variable domain, filled in from reference TRBV29-1 and TRBJ1-5, reads SAVISQKPSRDICQRGTSLTIQCQVDSQVTMMFWYRQQPGQSLTLIATANQGSEATYESGFVIDKFPISRPNLTFSTLTVSNMSPEDSSIYLCSAKTDHSNQPQHFGDGTRLSIL.

This clonotype occurred a few times. This chain connects TRBV3-1 to TRBJ2-3, with D possibly matching TRBD2 (6 bases). Trimming took 5 bases from V and 3 from J, leaving 12 bases between them. CDR1 is LGHDT, CDR2 YNNKEL, per germline (reference sequence). The CDR3 extends over 14 amino acids. This CDR3 is CASSIFGSTDTQYF. The CDR3 DNA reads as TGTGCCAGCAGCATCTTCGGGAGTACAGATACGCAGTATTTT.

The V call is TRBV3-1, the J call TRBJ2-1, with D maybe TRBD2 (5 bases). The CDR3 loop spans 15 amino acids. With 6 bases removed from V and 6 bases from J, the gap between germline ends came to 18 bases. From germline, CDR1 is LGHDT and CDR2 YNNKEL (reference sequence). In DNA form, the CDR3 reads TGTGCCAGCAGACCCACTAGGGCGTCTGGCAATGAGCAGTTCTTC. It yields the protein CASRPTRASGNEQFF.

This clonotype was observed many times. This chain links TRBV4-3 with TRBJ2-2, with D possibly matching TRBD2 (6 bases). Trimming pared 1 base from V and 6 bases from J, leaving 12 bases between. Germline assignment: CDR1 LGHNA and CDR2 YSLEER. The CDR3 totals 15 residues. The CDR3 DNA sequence: TGCGCCAGCAGCCAAGGACTAGTCTACCCCGGGGAGCTGTTTTTT. Translation: CASSQGLVYPGELFF.

This chain joins TRBV4-1 and TRBJ2-7, with 8 nucleotides matching TRBD1. V trimming: 1 base; J trimming: 6 bases; junction bases outside the gene matches: 11. Germline CDR1 and CDR2: MGHRA and YSYEKL. CDR3 length: 16 amino acids. The CDR3 spells CASSQGGDRGKREQYF. The DNA of the CDR3 is TGCGCCAGCAGCCAAGGGGGAGACAGGGGAAAGCGCGAGCAGTACTTC.

At least ten counts were recorded for this clonotype. The chain links TRBV5-1 to TRBJ2-1; 7 bases match TRBD2. CDR3 length: 13 residues. CDR1 is SGHRS, CDR2 YFSETQ, per germline. V was pared by 7 bases and J by 7 bases, with 8 bases of the junction left unmatched. CDR3 protein: CASCTGAGNEQFF. The CDR3 nucleotides read TGCGCCAGCTGTACGGGAGCGGGGAATGAGCAGTTCTTC.

This clonotype was seen more than once but under ten times. The chain uses TRBV24-1 and TRBJ2-2, with D possibly TRBD1 on 6 matching bases. V was pared by 6 bases and J by 5 bases, with 12 bases between. In germline, CDR1 is KGHDR, CDR2 SFDVKD. CDR3 length: 14 amino acids. The CDR3 reads CATSTTGKTGELFF. CDR3 in DNA: TGTGCCACCAGTACTACAGGGAAAACCGGGGAGCTGTTTTTT.